This TCR beta chain was sequenced during a study of cytotoxic CD8 clonotypes in ibrutinib-treated CLL. Clones were read by immunoSEQ multiplex PCR, and TCRdb kept only the in-frame ones, dropping some. This sample carries approximately 280,000 clones, roughly 76% of them seen once, and the ten largest clones take about 5.3%. Deletions cut 10 bases from V and 3 bases from J, with 18 bases between. This CDR3 has 14 amino acids. Germline V gene data show CDR1 as ENHRY and CDR2 as SYGVKD. This chain connects TRBV10-3 to TRBJ1-2; D uncertain. Material: PBMCs, obtained at disease progression, from a patient treated with ibrutinib. The TCR sequence derives from a human donor with chronic lymphocytic leukemia. DNA for the CDR3: TGTGCCAGCAGCCCCGGCACTTGGGACTATGGCTACACCTTC. It codes for CASSPGTWDYGYTF.